This is a list of T cell receptor beta chains from one sample in a study of chemoradiotherapy in HPV16-positive cancers. Using immunoSEQ multiplex PCR, the repertoire was profiled, and TCRdb retains in-frame clones only, with some absent. In the table there are roughly 40,000 clones, around 82% of which are singletons. The starting material was blood, obtained from a patient who underwent chemoradiotherapy. Every receptor here comes from a human donor with HPV-associated anogenital cancer. CDR3s include the opening cysteine and the closing phenylalanine or tryptophan. A D gene is named only where the DNA matches it firmly. Clone sizes are given selectively: once, few, many, or a class where the clone is expanded.

J gene	V gene	clone size	D gene	CDR3 DNA	CDR3 protein
TRBJ1-2	TRBV7-3	NA	NA	TGTGCCAGCAGCTTAAACGGCAGTCCGGGCACCTTC	CASSLNGSPGTF
TRBJ2-7	TRBV19	NA	TRBD2	TGTGCCAGTAGTATGGAGCGGGAGCACTACGAGCAGTACTTC	CASSMEREHYEQYF
TRBJ2-2	TRBV7-8	NA	TRBD2	TGTGCCAGCAGCGGACGACTAGCGATGATTTACACCGGGGAGCTGTTTTTT	CASSGRLAMIYTGELFF
TRBJ1-2	TRBV18	NA	TRBD1	TGTGCCAGCTCACCACAAGGGACAGGGGGCGGAGGCTATGGCTACACCTTC	CASSPQGTGGGGYGYTF
TRBJ2-5	TRBV5-5	NA	NA	TGTGCCAGCAGCTGGGCACAGGGATACCAAGAGACCCAGTACTTC	CASSWAQGYQETQYF
TRBJ2-3	TRBV5-1	NA	NA	TGCGCCAGCAGAAGACAGTGGGATCCCACAGATACGCAGTATTTT	CASRRQWDPTDTQYF
TRBJ1-5	TRBV7-2	NA	TRBD1	TGTGCCAGCAGCTCCCAGGGGGATCAGCCCCAGCATTTT	CASSSQGDQPQHF
TRBJ1-3	TRBV29-1	NA	NA	TGCAGCGTTGAAAAGGGAAACACCATATATTTT	CSVEKGNTIYF
TRBJ2-7	TRBV9	once	TRBD2	TGTGCCAGCAGCGTCACGGGGGAGTGGGGGGGAACCTACGAGCAGTACTTC	CASSVTGEWGGTYEQYF
TRBJ1-4	TRBV5-8	NA	NA	TGTGCCAGCAGCTTGGGGCAGGGAGGCGAAAAACTGTTTTTT	CASSLGQGGEKLFF
TRBJ1-1	TRBV29-1	once	NA	TGCAGCGCCGGTCAGGGTTACCTCGCTGAAGCTTTCTTT	CSAGQGYLAEAFF
TRBJ1-1	TRBV7-3	NA	TRBD1	TGTGCCAGCAGCTTAGGAGTAAAACAGGGGCCGGGGACTGAAGCTTTCTTT	CASSLGVKQGPGTEAFF
TRBJ1-5	TRBV5-1	NA	TRBD1	TGCGCCAGCAGCGTTGAGGGGGCCAGAGGCAATCAGCCCCAGCATTTT	CASSVEGARGNQPQHF
TRBJ1-2	TRBV15	NA	TRBD1	TGTGCCACCACCCCAGTGACAGGGCCAGGAAAGGATGGCTACACCTTC	CATTPVTGPGKDGYTF
TRBJ2-7	TRBV7-7	NA	NA	TGTGCCAGCAGCCTCCAAGAAAAGACGGGTCCTGTCTACGAGCAGTACTTC	CASSLQEKTGPVYEQYF
TRBJ1-2	TRBV18	NA	NA	TGTGCCAGCTCACCCATCGGGGGAGCGGATAACTATGGCTACACCTTC	CASSPIGGADNYGYTF
TRBJ2-1	TRBV7-8	once	TRBD1	TGTGCCAGCAGCTTAGTGTTAACAGGGGACAATGAGCAGTTCTTC	CASSLVLTGDNEQFF
TRBJ2-7	TRBV7-2	NA	NA	TGTGCCAGCAGCTTTAGTGGACCCCCTTTAGGGGAGCAGTACTTC	CASSFSGPPLGEQYF
TRBJ2-5	TRBV5-1	NA	TRBD2	TGCGCCAGCAGCTTGGCCCTCCTGGGCGGGGGGGCGAAGACCCAGTACTTC	CASSLALLGGGAKTQYF
TRBJ1-5	TRBV5-8	NA	NA	TGTGCCAGCAGCTTTGGACGGACTTATAGCAATCAGCCCCAGCATTTT	CASSFGRTYSNQPQHF
TRBJ1-2	TRBV5-5	NA	TRBD1	TGTGCCAGCAGCTCACCGGGACAGGGATATGGCTACACCTTC	CASSSPGQGYGYTF
TRBJ1-4	TRBV4-1	few	NA	TGCGCCAGCGGCATGAGCACCGCCAAACTGTTTTTT	CASGMSTAKLFF
TRBJ2-5	TRBV18	NA	NA	TGTGCCAGCTCACCGCAGGATGTCAGGGTTCAAGAGACCCAGTACTTC	CASSPQDVRVQETQYF
TRBJ2-5	TRBV30	once	NA	TGTGCCTGGAGTGTAGGTCGGGCTCTACAAGAGACCCAGTACTTC	CAWSVGRALQETQYF
TRBJ2-5	TRBV6-5	NA	NA	TGTGCCAGCAGTTACGAGGGAGGAGGAGAGACCCAGTACTTC	CASSYEGGGETQYF
TRBJ1-1	TRBV30	NA	NA	TGTGCCTGGGGTCCTGGACTTTCGAACACTGAAGCTTTCTTT	CAWGPGLSNTEAFF
TRBJ1-1	TRBV30	NA	NA	TGTGCCTGGAGGTTGGAGGCCACTGAAGCTTTCTTT	CAWRLEATEAFF
TRBJ2-1	TRBV10-3	NA	TRBD2	TGTGCCATCAGTGAGTCAACCGGGAGGTACAATGAGCAGTTCTTC	CAISESTGRYNEQFF
TRBJ2-1	TRBV10-3	NA	TRBD2	TGTGCCATCAGTACCGCCCCACTAGCGGGGGGAAACAATGAGCAGTTCTTC	CAISTAPLAGGNNEQFF
TRBJ2-5	TRBV5-1	NA	NA	TGCGCCAGCAGCTTGGTTATAGCCCAAGAGACCCAGTACTTC	CASSLVIAQETQYF
TRBJ2-3	TRBV6-9	NA	TRBD2	TGTGCCAGCCCCCACGTTGCGGGGGGCTGCACAGATACGCAGTATTTT	CASPHVAGGCTDTQYF
TRBJ2-6	TRBV12-5	few	NA	TGTGCTAGTGGGCCCGGCTCTGGGGCCAACGTCCTGACTTTC	CASGPGSGANVLTF
TRBJ2-7	TRBV12-5	NA	NA	TGTGCTAGTGCCCTGGGCGGGGTGCTAAGCGAGCAGTACTTC	CASALGGVLSEQYF
TRBJ2-1	TRBV9	NA	NA	TGTGCCAGCGGGCTAGCGAATGAGCAGTTCTTC	CASGLANEQFF
TRBJ2-3	TRBV6-1	NA	NA	TGTGCCAGCAGTGAATCGGCAGGGAAATCAGATACGCAGTATTTT	CASSESAGKSDTQYF
TRBJ1-1	TRBV7-3	NA	TRBD1	TGTGCCAGCAGCTTAATGGGGCAGGGGGCCTCTGAAGCTTTCTTT	CASSLMGQGASEAFF
TRBJ2-7	TRBV5-1	NA	NA	TGCGCCAGCCGCCCCGGACTCCTCTACGAGCAGTACTTC	CASRPGLLYEQYF